These 7 T cell receptor beta chains were sequenced from one sample in a study of T-cell memory formation after mild COVID-19. TCRdb fed the 5' RACE reads into MiXCR, producing one record per CDR3 protein. The sample shows about 340,000 distinct CDR3 sequences, roughly 21% of them seen only once. Sequences were obtained from PBMCs or a T cell subset sorted from them (not recorded which). Source of these receptors: an adult woman who had mild COVID-19 (a few samples of this study predate the infection). Cell type and time point are not known.

The genes are TRBV5-1 and TRBJ2-2, with 10 bases lining up with TRBD2. Germline-derived CDR1 and CDR2 are SGHRS and YFSETQ. V was pared by 2 bases and J by 2 bases, with 6 bases of the junction left unmatched. This CDR3 has 17 residues. The CDR3 protein is CASSFPSGGANTGELFF. The CDR3 DNA is TGCGCCAGCAGCTTCCCTAGCGGGGGTGCCAACACCGGGGAGCTGTTTTTT.

CDR3: CSVDRVGGELFF. DNA for the CDR3: TGCAGCGTCGACAGGGTGGGCGGGGAGCTGTTTTTT. The chain combines TRBV29-1 with TRBJ2-2, with 7 bases aligning to TRBD1. The germline V gene has CDR1 SQVTM and CDR2 ANQGSEA. The junction had 5 bases not matched to a gene; V was cut back by 6 bases and J by 7 bases. CDR3 length: 12 residues.

The chain uses TRBV7-3 and TRBJ2-2, with D maybe TRBD1 (5 bases). This CDR3 contains 15 residues. V lost 2 bases and J lost 5, with 12 bases in between. CDR1 is SGHTA and CDR2 is FQGTGA in the germline V gene. CDR3 sequence: CASSLQGRGTGELFF. DNA of the CDR3: TGTGCCAGCAGCTTACAGGGTCGAGGAACCGGGGAGCTGTTTTTT.

The CDR3 DNA is TGTGCCAGCAGTTTACTCGGACAGGGAGCCCTTCAGTACTTC. As protein: CASSLLGQGALQYF. The chain carries TRBV28 and TRBJ2-4; 8 bases agree with TRBD1. Trimming took 2 bases from V and 11 from J; bases not matched to a gene: 8. This CDR3 contains 14 residues. In germline, CDR1 is MDHEN, CDR2 SYDVKM.

The chain joins TRBV12-3 or TRBV12-4 to TRBJ1-2; TRBD1 is a possible D gene (5 bases). Trimming pared 3 bases from V and 7 bases from J, leaving 12 bases between. CDR3 length: 13 residues. CDR3 region: CASSFPGTVGYTF. As DNA, the CDR3 is TGTGCCAGCAGTTTCCCAGGGACGGTTGGCTACACCTTC.

This clonotype was picked up a small number of times. The V call is TRBV14, the J call TRBJ2-7; D perhaps matches TRBD2 (6 bases). CDR1 and CDR2 from the germline V gene are SGHDN and FVKESK. The CDR3 spans 16 residues. V was pared by 1 base and J by 3 bases, with 16 bases between. The CDR3 DNA reads TGTGCCAGCAGCCAAGCGGCCGGGACTTTCTTCTACGAGCAGTACTTC. Translated: CASSQAAGTFFYEQYF.

This clonotype was seen more than once but under ten times. The chain links TRBV18 to TRBJ2-7; 11 nucleotides line up with TRBD1. This CDR3 contains 14 residues. CDR1 and CDR2 (germline): KGHSH, LQKENI. The V segment lost 3 bases and the J segment 6 bases; nucleotides outside the gene matches: 4. In nucleotides, the CDR3 is TGTGCCAGCTCACCTCGGACAGGGGGCGTCGAGCAGTACTTC. Amino acid sequence: CASSPRTGGVEQYF.